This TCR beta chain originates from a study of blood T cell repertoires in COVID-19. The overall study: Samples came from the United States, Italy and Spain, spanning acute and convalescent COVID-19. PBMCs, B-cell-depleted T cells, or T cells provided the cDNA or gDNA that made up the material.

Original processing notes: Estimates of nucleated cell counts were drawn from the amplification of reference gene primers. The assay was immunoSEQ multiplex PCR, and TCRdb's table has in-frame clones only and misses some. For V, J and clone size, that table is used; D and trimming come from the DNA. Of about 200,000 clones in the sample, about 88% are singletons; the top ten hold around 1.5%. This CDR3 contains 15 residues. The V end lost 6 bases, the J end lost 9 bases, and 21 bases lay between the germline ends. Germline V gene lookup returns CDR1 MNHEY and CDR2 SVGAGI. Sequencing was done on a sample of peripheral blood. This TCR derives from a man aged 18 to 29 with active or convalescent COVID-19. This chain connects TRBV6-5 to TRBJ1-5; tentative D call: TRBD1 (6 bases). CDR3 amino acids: CASSVDRSDVGPQHF. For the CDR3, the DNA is TGTGCCAGCAGCGTCGACAGGTCCGATGTGGGGCCCCAGCATTTT.